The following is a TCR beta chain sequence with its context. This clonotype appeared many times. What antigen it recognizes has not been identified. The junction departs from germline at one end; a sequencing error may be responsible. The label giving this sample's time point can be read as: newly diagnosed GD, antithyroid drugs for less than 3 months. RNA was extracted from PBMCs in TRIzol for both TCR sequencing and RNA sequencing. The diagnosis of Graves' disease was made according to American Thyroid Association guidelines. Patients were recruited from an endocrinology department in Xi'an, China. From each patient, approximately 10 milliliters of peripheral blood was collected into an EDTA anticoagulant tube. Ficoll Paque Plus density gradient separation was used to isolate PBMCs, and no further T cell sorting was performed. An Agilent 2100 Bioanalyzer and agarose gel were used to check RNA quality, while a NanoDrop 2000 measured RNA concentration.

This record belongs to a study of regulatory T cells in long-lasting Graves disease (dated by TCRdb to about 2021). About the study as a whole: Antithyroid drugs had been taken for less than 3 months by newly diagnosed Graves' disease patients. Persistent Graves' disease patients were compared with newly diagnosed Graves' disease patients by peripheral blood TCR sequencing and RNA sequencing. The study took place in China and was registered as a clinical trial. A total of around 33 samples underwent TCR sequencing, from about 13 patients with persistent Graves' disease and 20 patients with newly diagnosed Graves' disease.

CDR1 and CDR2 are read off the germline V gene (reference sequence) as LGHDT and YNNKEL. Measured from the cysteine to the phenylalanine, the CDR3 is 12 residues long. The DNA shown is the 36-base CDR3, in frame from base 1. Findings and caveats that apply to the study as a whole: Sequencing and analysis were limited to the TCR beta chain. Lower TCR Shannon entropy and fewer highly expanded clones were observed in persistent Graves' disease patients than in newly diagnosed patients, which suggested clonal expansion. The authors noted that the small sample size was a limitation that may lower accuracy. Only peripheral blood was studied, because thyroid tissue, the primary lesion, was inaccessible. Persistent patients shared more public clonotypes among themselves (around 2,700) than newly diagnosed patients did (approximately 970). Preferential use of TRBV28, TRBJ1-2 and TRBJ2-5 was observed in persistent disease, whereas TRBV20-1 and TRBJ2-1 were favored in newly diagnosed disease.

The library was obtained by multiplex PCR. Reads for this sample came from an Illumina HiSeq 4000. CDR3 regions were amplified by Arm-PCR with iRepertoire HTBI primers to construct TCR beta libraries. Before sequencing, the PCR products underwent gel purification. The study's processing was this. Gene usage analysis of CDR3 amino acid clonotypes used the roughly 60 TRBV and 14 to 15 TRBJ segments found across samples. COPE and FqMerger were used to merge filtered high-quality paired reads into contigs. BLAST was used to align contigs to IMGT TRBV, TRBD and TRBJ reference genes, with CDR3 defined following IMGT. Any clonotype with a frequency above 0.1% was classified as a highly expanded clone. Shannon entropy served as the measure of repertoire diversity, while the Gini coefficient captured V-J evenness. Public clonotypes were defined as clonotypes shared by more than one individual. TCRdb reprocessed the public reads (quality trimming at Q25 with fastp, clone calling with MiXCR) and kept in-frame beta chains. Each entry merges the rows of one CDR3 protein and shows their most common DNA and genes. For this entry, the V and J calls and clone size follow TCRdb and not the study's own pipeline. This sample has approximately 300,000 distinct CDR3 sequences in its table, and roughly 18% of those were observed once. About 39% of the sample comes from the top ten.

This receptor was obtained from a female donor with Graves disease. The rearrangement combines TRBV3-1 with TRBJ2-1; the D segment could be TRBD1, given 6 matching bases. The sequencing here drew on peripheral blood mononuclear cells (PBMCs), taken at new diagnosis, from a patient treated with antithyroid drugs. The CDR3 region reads CASRQDGGEQFF. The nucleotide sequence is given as TGTGCCAGCAGACAAGATGGGGGCGAGCAGTTCTTC.